A selection of T cell receptor beta chains follows, all from one sample in a study of cytomegalovirus exposure and HLA in healthy donors. Measured with immunoSEQ multiplex PCR; TCRdb has only the in-frame clones, and not every one. The data hold 200,000 to 250,000 clones, with around four fifths observed a single time. Sequenced input: PBMCs. These receptors all stem from a woman in her twenties or thirties in good health and CMV-seropositive. Each CDR3 is given with its conserved first and last residue. D genes are given only for firm matches. Rows give clone size only sometimes, using once, few, many, or a class for an expanded clone.

size	V	J	D	DNA	CDR3
few	TRBV4-1	TRBJ2-2	TRBD1	TGCGCCAGCAACCAAGGGCAGGGGGCGAACACCGGGGAGCTGTTTTTT	CASNQGQGANTGELFF
-	TRBV10-3	TRBJ2-5	-	TGTGCCATCAGTGAGTCAGCTCGCCAGTACTTC	CAISESARQYF
-	TRBV4-3	TRBJ1-2	-	TGCGCCAGCAGCCCTTTCACGGCAGCTAACTATGGCTACACCTTC	CASSPFTAANYGYTF
-	TRBV27	TRBJ2-1	TRBD2	TGTGCCAGCAGTTATACTAGCGGAGACAATGAGCAGTTCTTC	CASSYTSGDNEQFF
-	TRBV5-1	TRBJ2-7	TRBD2	TGCGCCAGCAGCTTCAAGCGGGAGTCGGGATACGAGCAGTACTTC	CASSFKRESGYEQYF
-	TRBV27	TRBJ1-2	-	TGTGCCAGCAGTTTCGGAGGCCCTAACTATGGCTACACCTTC	CASSFGGPNYGYTF
-	TRBV29-1	TRBJ2-7	TRBD2	TGCAGCGGCCGGTTAAGCGGGGCCCACGAGCAGTACTTC	CSGRLSGAHEQYF
-	TRBV14	TRBJ1-1	-	TGTGCCAGCAGCCAAGATCCATACCGGGACGGCCGGAACACTGAAGCTTTCTTT	CASSQDPYRDGRNTEAFF
few	TRBV18	TRBJ1-4	-	TGTGCCAGCTCATCCGACAGTAATGAAAAACTGTTTTTT	CASSSDSNEKLFF
-	TRBV21-1	TRBJ1-3	-	TGTGCCAGCAGCAAAGCTGGGGACAGAACCTCTGGAAACACCATATATTTT	CASSKAGDRTSGNTIYF
-	TRBV5-1	TRBJ2-5	TRBD2	TGCGCCAGCAGCTTGGTAATAGCGGGAGGGTTGGAGACCCAGTACTTC	CASSLVIAGGLETQYF
-	TRBV7-3	TRBJ2-7	-	TGTGCCAGCAGCCCCTCCGACGGAATAAACGAGCAGTACTTC	CASSPSDGINEQYF
-	TRBV5-1	TRBJ2-5	-	TGCGCCAGCAGCTTGGAGTGGGGCAGCGAAGAGACCCAGTACTTC	CASSLEWGSEETQYF
few	TRBV10-1	TRBJ1-1	-	TGCGCCAGCAGTGAGTCGAACAGCTATGAAGCTTTCTTT	CASSESNSYEAFF
-	TRBV29-1	TRBJ2-7	-	TGCAGCGTTGAAGCTGAGGAGTCCTACGAGCAGTACTTC	CSVEAEESYEQYF
-	TRBV11-3	TRBJ2-7	-	TGTGCCAGCAGCTCCTCGGGGTACGAGCAGTACTTC	CASSSSGYEQYF
-	TRBV10-3	TRBJ1-1	TRBD1	TGTGCCATCAGTGGGGACAGGGGCGCTGAAGCTTTCTTT	CAISGDRGAEAFF
-	TRBV27	TRBJ2-1	-	TGTGCCAGCAGTTTATCGGCGGGCCTGGGCTACAATGAGCAGTTCTTC	CASSLSAGLGYNEQFF
-	TRBV5-6	TRBJ2-1	TRBD1	TGTGCCAGCAGCTTCCCGGCAGGGGGCAGTGGCAATGAGCAGTTCTTC	CASSFPAGGSGNEQFF
-	TRBV7-2	TRBJ2-7	-	TGTGCCAGCAGCACCTCTAATAGCGTTTACTACGAGCAGTACTTC	CASSTSNSVYYEQYF
few	TRBV2	TRBJ2-7	-	TGTGCCAGCAGCTTAAAGACTCTTCCCTACGAGCAGTACTTC	CASSLKTLPYEQYF
-	TRBV12-1	TRBJ1-5	-	TGTGCCAGCAGCTTTTTCCCCGGACAGTTTTTTAGCAATCAGCCCCAGCATTTT	CASSFFPGQFFSNQPQHF
-	TRBV5-1	TRBJ1-2	-	TGCGCCAGCAGCTTGTCAGGGGCGAACGGCTACACCTTC	CASSLSGANGYTF
-	TRBV14	TRBJ2-5	-	TGTGCCAGCAGCCAAGATCATTTAGGGACCCAGTACTTC	CASSQDHLGTQYF
-	TRBV28	TRBJ2-7	-	TGTGCCACCTCTCCCGGTCCGAGACCTTACGAGCAGTACTTC	CATSPGPRPYEQYF
-	TRBV9	TRBJ1-1	TRBD1	TGTGCCAGCAGGGATAGACAGGGGGCGCGCCCCGAAGCTTTCTTT	CASRDRQGARPEAFF
many	TRBV30	TRBJ2-3	-	TGTGCCTGGAGCATGGACCTGGGCACAGATACGCAGTATTTT	CAWSMDLGTDTQYF
-	TRBV7-9	TRBJ2-1	TRBD2	TGTGCCAGCAGCTTACAGACTAGCGGGAGATTGTACAATGAGCAGTTCTTC	CASSLQTSGRLYNEQFF
once	TRBV6-6	TRBJ1-4	-	TGTGCCAGCAGAGGAACAGGGATTGGTGAAAAACTGTTTTTT	CASRGTGIGEKLFF